This TCR beta chain appears in the sequencing data of a study of blood T cells in healthy people across ages (dated by TCRdb to between 2015 and 2016). A note on the overall study: Template switching captured roughly one uniquely barcoded TCR beta cDNA molecule per two T cells in model experiments. Age-related changes in TCR beta repertoire diversity were measured in the study by deep sequencing normalized with unique cDNA molecular identifiers. The donors were split into four age groups: young (average about 16 years), middle-aged (39), aged (more than 60) and long-lived (more than 80). The study analyzed two additional independent replicas of 1 million unique cDNA reads from the same blood draw for two donors, one aged 18 to 29 and one aged 80 or older.

Donors were about 36 systemically healthy Caucasian individuals from Russia aged 6 to 90 years. Each donor gave ten milliliters of peripheral blood, drawn into EDTA-treated Vacutainer tubes. Ficoll-Paque density-gradient centrifugation was used to isolate PBMCs, with at least 6.5 million per sample. Total RNA, at least 5.5 micrograms per sample, was extracted from PBMCs with Trizol reagent. Naive CD45RAhigh/CD27high T cell percentages were measured by flow cytometry on a PBMC aliquot from every donor. The library was made by 5' RACE. The sequencing machine was an Illumina HiSeq 2500. A second about 7 to 11 cycle PCR used a sample-barcoded 5' primer and a J-beta primer mix. A template-switch 5' adaptor carrying 12 random nucleotides introduced a unique molecular identifier onto each TCR beta cDNA molecule. Each sample yielded at least 3 million CDR3-containing paired-end reads. All of the RNA was converted into first-strand cDNA using the Mint cDNA synthesis kit, with a TRBC-specific oligonucleotide serving as the primer. Following uracil-DNA glycosylase treatment, all cDNA underwent a first 18-cycle PCR with the universal primers M1SS and BC2_uni_R. Per the authors' processing: For normalization, 1 million high-quality reads, each with a distinct molecular identifier, were randomly selected from each sample. Instead of being binned into consensus sequences, reads that shared molecular identifiers were thrown out. MiTCR, set to a Q25 quality threshold and the strictest error-elimination algorithm, was used for CDR3 identification, clonotype clustering and error correction. A nonparametric unseen species model using Euler transformation provided a lower-bound estimate of total TCR beta diversity. TCRdb ran its own pipeline on the public reads, namely fastp trimming at Q25 and MiXCR clone calling, and kept in-frame beta chains. Rows merge per CDR3 protein into single entries with the most common DNA and genes. The authors' filters were not applied to this entry. The sample table holds fewer than 800,000 distinct CDR3 sequences, of which just under 25% were seen once. Jointly, the top ten make up 9.4% of the sample.

V drops 6 bases and J drops 6 bases, leaving 6 bases in between. Taken from cysteine to phenylalanine, the CDR3 has 11 residues. The sequence is cut down to CDR3 DNA, 33 bases in frame from base 1. The germline V gene (reference sequence) yields LGHDT for CDR1 and YNNKEL for CDR2. General findings and caveats noted by the study authors: As age increased, observed TCR beta diversity per million T cells dropped in a roughly linear way, and a significant reduction was already evident by age 40. A strong correlation was found between observed TCR beta diversity and the percentage of naive T cells measured by flow cytometry. Compared with the aged group, the long-lived group had more naive CD4+ T cells, fewer expanded clones and increased TCR diversity, a pattern suggesting age selection. Because donor CMV infection status was unknown, age-related changes in expanded clonotypes were potentially confounded. Since profiling was done on bulk unsorted PBMCs, naive and antigen-experienced compartments could not be conclusively compared. Estimates of total diversity based on one million sequenced T cells were regarded as lower bounds and as underestimates.

This clonotype has just a few counts. The antigen this receptor binds is unknown. Since a much larger clone is just one base distant, this may be a read error. The same sample was also used in a study of T cells of mothers and their children. The second study also describes: Donors were nine systemically healthy Caucasian individuals: three mothers and their six children. cDNA synthesis consumed the entire amount of extracted RNA, loaded at approximately 1.6 ug RNA in each 15 ul reaction. In the second PCR, sample barcodes and 2-4 random nucleotides were introduced via the M1S primer. More than 8 million TCR beta CDR3 reads were obtained from each mother, and millions of reads were obtained from each child. Thymic selection similarly shapes TCR recombination output in related and unrelated pairs, with minor effect from inherited differences. Normalized repertoire overlap was always found to be slightly, but never significantly, higher in related mother-child pairs than in unrelated mother-child pairs. With a sensitivity of approximately 93 clones per million clonotypes, no persistent microchimeric T cell clones were detected. To look for features that set related mother-child pairs apart from unrelated individuals, the researchers ran deep NGS to compare the TCR beta repertoires of mothers and children. Mothers averaged about 40 +/- 4 years of age and children averaged about 10 +/- 4 years. After adapter ligation was performed with NEBNext reagents, the libraries were sequenced on an Illumina HiSeq 2000 with 100+100 nt paired-end reads. To avoid cross-contamination, the mother libraries and the child libraries were prepared a month apart and sequenced in separate runs. Between roughly 500,000 and 2,100,000 distinct TCR beta clonotypes were identified per donor. Naive TCR beta clonotypes were estimated from low-frequency clonotypes matched to each donor's FACS-determined naive share, without sorting.

The TCR was taken from a boy aged 10-17 years in good health. Input material: blood. The sequence links TRBV3-1 to TRBJ2-1; confidence is insufficient to name the D gene. The CDR3 region: CASSHSNEQFF. In nucleotides, the sequence is TGTGCCAGCAGTCACTCCAATGAGCAGTTCTTC.